The 28 T cell receptor beta chains presented below share a single source sample, sequenced in a study of PD-1 blockade in classical Hodgkin lymphoma. Libraries were prepared by immunoSEQ multiplex PCR; TCRdb keeps only in-frame clonotypes and omits some of them. The top ten hold around 4% of the sample, which has approximately 14,000 clones, about 81% seen once. The patients all showed relapse after autologous stem cell transplantation, while their brentuximab vedotin exposure varied. Sample: peripheral blood mononuclear cells (PBMCs), taken at baseline. The receptors were gathered from a human donor with classical Hodgkin lymphoma.

V and J are TRBV19 and TRBJ2-3; TRBD1 is a possible D gene (5 bases). CDR1 is LNHDA and CDR2 is SQIVND in the germline V gene (reference sequence). Trimming cost V 5 bases and J 2 bases, with 11 bases left between them. The CDR3 totals 14 residues. Here the CDR3 DNA reads TGTGCCAGTAGTGGGGCCAGGGACACAGATACGCAGTATTTT. The encoded protein is CASSGARDTDTQYF.

This chain joins TRBV19 and TRBJ2-7, with a weak D call TRBD1 (6 bases). Germline loops: CDR1 LNHDA, CDR2 SQIVND (reference sequence). Trimming shortened V by 11 bases and J by 0 bases, and 23 bases separated the two germline ends. The CDR3 has 16 amino acids. The CDR3 reads CAGTVPHRDISYEQYF. CDR3 DNA sequence: TGTGCCGGCACAGTACCGCACAGGGATATCTCCTACGAGCAGTACTTC.

Only one count was recorded for this clone. The same CDR3 can be traced to other DNA sequences in this sample. The J gene is TRBJ2-6, the V gene TRBV19; the D is unclear. The CDR3 is 13 amino acids. The germline V gene encodes CDR1 LNHDA and CDR2 SQIVND (reference sequence). The V end lost 6 bases, the J end lost 0 bases, and 3 bases lay between the germline ends. The CDR3 here is CASRVSGANVLTF. DNA of the CDR3: TGTGCCAGTAGGGTCTCTGGGGCCAACGTCCTGACTTTC.

V gene TRBV5-6 combines with J gene TRBJ2-7; 9 bases line up with TRBD1. V trimming: 3 bases; J trimming: 4 bases; junction bases outside the gene matches: 8. CDR3 size: 15 residues. The germline V gene encodes CDR1 SGHDT and CDR2 YYEEEE. This chain's CDR3 is CASSWAGTGFYEQYF. CDR3 bases: TGTGCCAGCAGCTGGGCCGGGACAGGGTTTTACGAGCAGTACTTC.

The chain uses TRBV28 and TRBJ2-6; weak D call: TRBD2 (6 bases). The germline V gene has CDR1 MDHEN and CDR2 SYDVKM. V lost 7 bases, J lost 3 bases, and 13 bases lay in between. The CDR3 is 15 amino acids. The CDR3 DNA reads as TGTGCCAGCAATGGGTGGGAGGTTGGGGCCAACGTCCTGACTTTC. It yields the protein CASNGWEVGANVLTF. Variable domain in full (rest from reference TRBV28 and TRBJ2-6): DVKVTQSSRYLVKRTGEKVFLECVQDMDHENMFWYRQDPGLGLRLIYFSYDVKMKEKGDIPEGYSVSREKKERFSLILESASTNQTSMYLCASNGWEVGANVLTFGAGSRLTVL.

The V and J genes are TRBV28 and TRBJ2-3; no clear D gene. V lost 2 bases and J lost 5, with 8 bases in between. This CDR3 is built from 13 residues. CDR1 is MDHEN and CDR2 is SYDVKM in the germline V gene. The CDR3 DNA is TGTGCCAGCAGTTTACTGAGATTAGATACGCAGTATTTT. It translates to CASSLLRLDTQYF.

V and J are TRBV7-8 and TRBJ2-5, with TRBD2 identical over 9 bases. Judging by the DNA end, TRBJ2-7 fits better; the J call may be wrong. From germline, CDR1 is SGHVS and CDR2 FQNEAQ. The CDR3 runs to 16 residues. The chain's CDR3 is CASSLVGGGGGYEQYF. In DNA form, the CDR3 reads TGTGCCAGCAGCTTAGTAGGTGGCGGGGGGGGCTACGAGCAGTACTTC.

This clone has a single count. The chain links TRBV5-1 to TRBJ2-3; no reliable D call. V was trimmed by 3 bases and J by 4 bases, leaving 12 bases between them. This CDR3 is 14 amino acids long. Germline CDR1 and CDR2: SGHRS and YFSETQ. CDR3 in amino acids: CASSSGRVADTQYF. CDR3 in DNA: TGCGCCAGCAGCTCGGGTCGGGTCGCAGATACGCAGTATTTT.

The genes are TRBV2 and TRBJ2-1, with D uncertain. CDR1 and CDR2 from the germline V gene are SNHLY and FYNNEI. The CDR3 is made up of 13 amino acids. The V end lost 7 bases, the J end lost 7 bases, and 14 bases lay between the germline ends. CDR3 amino acids: CASITGRSNEQFF. The CDR3 DNA follows: TGTGCCAGCATCACCGGTCGGAGTAATGAGCAGTTCTTC.

The V call is TRBV5-6, the J call TRBJ2-3; D uncertain. Trimming shortened V by 4 bases and J by 7 bases, and 10 bases separated the two germline ends. Looked up from germline, CDR1 is SGHDT and CDR2 is YYEEEE. The CDR3 has 12 residues. In DNA form, the CDR3 reads TGTGCCAGCAGCCCCTCCGCCCATACGCAGTATTTT. Protein: CASSPSAHTQYF. Together with reference TRBV5-6 and TRBJ2-3, the CDR3 gives the full variable domain: DAGVTQSPTHLIKTRGQQVTLRCSPKSGHDTVSWYQQALGQGPQFIFQYYEEEERQRGNFPDRFSGHQFPNYSSELNVNALLLGDSALYLCASSPSAHTQYFGPGTRLTVL.

There are a few counts of this clone. V usage is TRBV4-2 and J usage is TRBJ1-1; D gene ambiguous. This CDR3 has 15 residues. Trimming stripped 2 bases from V and 2 bases from J, with 12 bases between. Germline CDR1 is LGHNA and CDR2 is YNFKEQ. Here the CDR3 reads CASSQLARGNTEAFF. DNA of the CDR3: TGTGCCAGCAGCCAACTAGCTCGGGGAAACACTGAAGCTTTCTTT.

This chain uses TRBV18 with TRBJ2-6, with D possibly TRBD1 on 5 matching bases. Germline V lookup: CDR1 KGHSH, CDR2 LQKENI. V shed 3 bases and J shed 0 bases, with 21 bases lying between them. The CDR3 sequence is 20 residues long. The CDR3 reads CASSPRITGATTSGANVLTF. In DNA, the CDR3 is TGTGCCAGCTCACCTCGAATTACAGGTGCAACCACCTCTGGGGCCAACGTCCTGACTTTC.

V usage is TRBV7-2 and J usage is TRBJ2-5, with D perhaps matching TRBD2 (5 bases). V was cut by 5 bases and J by 3 bases, with 13 bases left in between. Germline lookup yields CDR1 SGHTA and CDR2 FQGNSA. The CDR3 has 14 residues. The CDR3 sequence: CASSLNHGEETQYF. The CDR3 DNA sequence: TGTGCCAGCAGCCTAAACCACGGGGAAGAGACCCAGTACTTC.

The J gene is TRBJ2-2, the V gene TRBV19; TRBD1 agrees at 7 bases. CDR3 size: 16 residues. The J segment lost 2 bases and the V segment lost 0 bases, leaving 3 bases of the junction unmatched. From germline, CDR1 is LNHDA and CDR2 SQIVND (reference sequence). The CDR3 nucleotides read TGTGCCAGTAGTATAGACGGGGACAGCAACACCGGGGAGCTGTTTTTT. Protein sequence: CASSIDGDSNTGELFF.

The J gene is TRBJ2-2, the V gene TRBV19, with 14 nucleotides matching TRBD2. This CDR3 comprises 19 residues. Germline V gene data show CDR1 as LNHDA and CDR2 as SQIVND (reference sequence). The V segment lost 7 bases and the J segment 2 bases; nucleotides outside the gene matches: 12. The CDR3 loop reads CASIPNRLAGGPNTGELFF. CDR3 bases: TGTGCCAGTATCCCTAACCGACTAGCGGGAGGGCCTAACACCGGGGAGCTGTTTTTT. The full variable domain, completed using reference TRBV19 and TRBJ2-2, is DGGITQSPKYLFRKEGQNVTLSCEQNLNHDAMYWYRQDPGQGLRLIYYSQIVNDFQKGDIAEGYSVSREKKESFPLTVTSAQKNPTAFYLCASIPNRLAGGPNTGELFFGEGSRLTVL.

V and J are TRBV7-8 and TRBJ1-1; perhaps TRBD1 as D (5 bases). In germline, CDR1 is SGHVS, CDR2 FQNEAQ. The V gene lost 6 bases and the J gene lost 0 bases, with 11 bases spanning the gap. CDR3 length: 14 residues. The CDR3 sequence: CASRPDSMNTEAFF. DNA of the CDR3: TGTGCCAGCAGACCCGACAGCATGAACACTGAAGCTTTCTTT.

The rearrangement links TRBV7-9 to TRBJ2-1; 8 positions match TRBD1. CDR1 is SEHNR, CDR2 FQNEAQ, per germline (reference sequence). CDR3 length equals 15 residues. Losses at the gene ends were 6 bases for V and 9 bases for J; bases not matched to a gene: 13. CDR3 protein: CASRNTGGGDSEQFF. CDR3 nucleotides: TGTGCCAGCAGGAACACAGGGGGAGGTGACAGTGAGCAGTTCTTC.

This rearrangement joins TRBV29-1 to TRBJ1-5; no clear D gene. Between the trimmed V and J ends, which lost 4 bases and 0 bases, there was a span of 4 bases. Germline V gene sequence: CDR1 SQVTM, CDR2 ANQGSEA. The CDR3 is 12 amino acids. CDR3 in DNA: TGCAGCGTTGGGGATAGCAATCAGCCCCAGCATTTT. Encoded protein: CSVGDSNQPQHF.

This clone has just a few counts. The V gene is TRBV15, the J gene TRBJ2-1; D may be TRBD2 (6 bases). With 0 bases removed from V and 2 bases from J, the gap between germline ends came to 11 bases. The CDR3 totals 16 residues. Germline-derived CDR1 and CDR2 are LNHNV and YYDKDF (reference sequence). CDR3 coding DNA: TGTGCCACCAGCAGAGATCATCGCGGGACCTACAATGAGCAGTTCTTC. Residues: CATSRDHRGTYNEQFF.

V usage is TRBV21-1 and J usage is TRBJ2-1; the D call in the table, TRBD2, was not verified against the DNA. TRBV21-1 is labeled a pseudogene. This CDR3 is 17 amino acids long. The CDR3 nucleotides read TGTGCCAGCAGCAAAGTCCCGGGGGGGCCCTCCTACAATGAGCAGTTCTTC. Amino acid sequence: CASSKVPGGPSYNEQFF.

The rearrangement uses TRBV4-2 and TRBJ2-1; D is uncertain. This CDR3 spans 14 amino acids. Germline V gene sequence: CDR1 LGHNA, CDR2 YNFKEQ. V lost 5 bases, J lost 2 bases, and 10 bases lay in between. CDR3 amino acids: CASSWAGPYNEQFF. The CDR3 DNA follows: TGTGCCAGCAGCTGGGCAGGTCCCTACAATGAGCAGTTCTTC.

This chain links TRBV5-4 with TRBJ1-3; weak D call: TRBD1 (6 bases). The CDR3 totals 17 residues. Trimming removed 0 bases from V and 1 base from J, with 14 bases in between. Germline lookup yields CDR1 SGHNT and CDR2 YYREEE (reference sequence). The CDR3 sequence is CASSLAQGLASGNTIYF. The CDR3 DNA reads TGTGCCAGCAGCTTGGCCCAGGGGTTGGCTTCTGGAAACACCATATATTTT.

V is TRBV2 and J is TRBJ2-1; D unresolved. The CDR3 loop spans 14 amino acids. The V gene's germline CDR1 is SNHLY and CDR2 FYNNEI. V lost 5 bases to trimming and J lost 7 bases, with 15 bases between them. CDR3 region: CASSSGLKENEQFF. The CDR3 nucleotides are TGTGCCAGCAGTTCGGGTCTCAAAGAAAATGAGCAGTTCTTC.

V and J are TRBV29-1 and TRBJ2-2, with 7 bases lining up with TRBD2. The CDR3 consists of 15 residues. Germline CDR1 reads SQVTM; CDR2 reads ANQGSEA. Trimming cost V 7 bases and J 0 bases; bases outside gene matches: 8. This chain's CDR3 is CSAPGRGTNTGELFF. CDR3 DNA sequence: TGCAGCGCCCCTGGGCGGGGGACGAACACCGGGGAGCTGTTTTTT.

V is TRBV5-6 and J is TRBJ1-3, with TRBD1 matching over 12 bases. V shed 0 bases and J 5 bases; nucleotides not matched to a gene: 3. Per germline, CDR1 SGHDT and CDR2 YYEEEE. The CDR3 runs 16 residues. In DNA, the CDR3 is TGTGCCAGCAGCTTGGCGGGACAGGGGGCAAGAAACACCATATATTTT. Translated: CASSLAGQGARNTIYF.

The chain uses TRBV9 and TRBJ2-3; a possible D gene is TRBD2 (6 bases). Per germline, CDR1 SGDLS and CDR2 YYNGEE. The CDR3 consists of 15 residues. The V end was cut by 4 bases, the J end by 1 base, with 13 bases between. The CDR3 is CASSLHSGRTDTQYF. In nucleotides, the CDR3 is TGTGCCAGCAGCCTACATAGCGGACGCACAGATACGCAGTATTTT.

CDR3 sequence reads: CASSPEGLLNTGELFF. The CDR3 DNA reads TGTGCCAGCAGCCCGGAGGGACTCCTGAACACCGGGGAGCTGTTTTTT. The chain uses TRBV6-4 and TRBJ2-2, with D possibly matching TRBD2 (6 bases). Germline V gene sequence: CDR1 MRHNA, CDR2 SNTAGT. The V end was cut by 6 bases, the J end by 1 base, with 15 bases between. The CDR3 extends over 16 amino acids.

The chain couples TRBV6-5 to TRBJ2-1; no clear D gene. Germline V gives CDR1 MNHEY, CDR2 SVGAGI. V shed 0 bases and J shed 5 bases, with 2 bases lying between them. There are 12 residues in the CDR3. CDR3 sequence reads: CASSYSDNEQFF. CDR3 bases: TGTGCCAGCAGTTACTCGGACAATGAGCAGTTCTTC.